This T cell receptor beta chain was recorded in a study of OX40 agonist ivuxolimab in advanced cancers. Some background on the complete study: The costimulatory receptor OX40 (CD134) was targeted by ivuxolimab, a fully human IgG2 agonistic monoclonal antibody. Peripheral TCRbeta sequencing was intended to test whether TCR sequence diversity was altered and clonal T-cell expansion was caused by ivuxolimab. In the dose-escalation cohort, more than 80% of patients were male, and the mean age was approximately 60 years with a range of roughly 20 to 80. The paper reports the monotherapy dose-escalation portion (N of about 50 patients) of the phase I ivuxolimab trial. Partial responses occurred in three dose-escalation patients: two with cutaneous melanoma and one with hepatocellular carcinoma. Intravenous ivuxolimab was administered to patients every 2 weeks at six dose levels: 0.01, 0.1, 0.3, 1.5, 3 and 10 mg/kg. Among the roughly 52 dose-escalation patients, about 20 had hepatocellular carcinoma, some 15 melanoma, 9 renal cell carcinoma and 9 head and neck cancer. Patients were allowed to have had prior anti-PD-1, anti-PD-L1 or anti-CTLA-4 therapy, and around two fifths of the dose-escalation patients had been treated with checkpoint inhibitors.

Overall results and qualifications from the work: At doses of 0.1 to 3.0 mg/kg, clonal expansion of both CD4+ and CD8+ T cells in blood was seen between baseline and week 6. Low levels of normalized T-cell clonal expansion were also seen in some nonresponding patients. The antigen specificity of the clonally expanded peripheral T cells was not determined. In the 0.1-3.0 mg/kg groups, partial responders had among the lowest normalized peripheral clonal expansion, particularly in CD8+ T cells. After ivuxolimab, expanded clones were on average more numerous among CD8+ T cells than among CD4+ T cells.

V ends up 4 bases short and J 5 bases short, with an unmatched junction base count of 7. Per the germline V gene (reference sequence), LNHDA is the CDR1 and SQIVND is the CDR2. The CDR3, cysteine through phenylalanine, is 14 amino acids long. Just the 42-base CDR3 DNA is kept, in frame starting at base 1. To sequence the TCRbeta CDR3 region, genomic DNA was isolated from the sorted cells. The immunoSEQ Assay was used to sequence the TCRbeta CDR3 regions. In its TCRdb copy, this immuneACCESS table keeps in-frame sequences only and misses some clones. Where compared with another copy, unresolved V genes explain less than half of these, and the others have no known cause. The sample table contains 60,000 to 70,000 clones; only one count was recorded for around nine tenths of them. Around 0.6% of the sample comes from the top ten. About this clone: Its binding antigen is unknown. The input lacks base qualities; no much larger clone sits a single base away.

Patients with a history of autoimmune disease or receiving systemic immunosuppression were excluded from the trial. Peripheral blood for TCR sequencing was collected from all dose cohorts at baseline, on cycle 4 day 1, and on cycle 7 day 1. Samples were obtained from an open-label, multicenter, first-in-human phase I dose-escalation trial of ivuxolimab. The trial enrolled adults with locally advanced or metastatic head and neck squamous cell, hepatocellular, melanoma or renal cell carcinoma. Before TCR sequencing, CD4+ and CD8+ T cells were separately sorted from peripheral blood. This specimen consisted of CD4+ or CD8+ T cells sorted from blood, obtained in a trial of the OX40 agonist ivuxolimab. The chain couples TRBV19 to TRBJ1-2, and 7 junction bases match TRBD1. The source of this sequence is an adult with an advanced solid tumor such as melanoma, head and neck, liver or kidney cancer. The CDR3 region: CASSTLGQTYGYTF. Here is the DNA: TGTGCCAGTAGTACCCTGGGACAGACTTATGGCTACACCTTC.